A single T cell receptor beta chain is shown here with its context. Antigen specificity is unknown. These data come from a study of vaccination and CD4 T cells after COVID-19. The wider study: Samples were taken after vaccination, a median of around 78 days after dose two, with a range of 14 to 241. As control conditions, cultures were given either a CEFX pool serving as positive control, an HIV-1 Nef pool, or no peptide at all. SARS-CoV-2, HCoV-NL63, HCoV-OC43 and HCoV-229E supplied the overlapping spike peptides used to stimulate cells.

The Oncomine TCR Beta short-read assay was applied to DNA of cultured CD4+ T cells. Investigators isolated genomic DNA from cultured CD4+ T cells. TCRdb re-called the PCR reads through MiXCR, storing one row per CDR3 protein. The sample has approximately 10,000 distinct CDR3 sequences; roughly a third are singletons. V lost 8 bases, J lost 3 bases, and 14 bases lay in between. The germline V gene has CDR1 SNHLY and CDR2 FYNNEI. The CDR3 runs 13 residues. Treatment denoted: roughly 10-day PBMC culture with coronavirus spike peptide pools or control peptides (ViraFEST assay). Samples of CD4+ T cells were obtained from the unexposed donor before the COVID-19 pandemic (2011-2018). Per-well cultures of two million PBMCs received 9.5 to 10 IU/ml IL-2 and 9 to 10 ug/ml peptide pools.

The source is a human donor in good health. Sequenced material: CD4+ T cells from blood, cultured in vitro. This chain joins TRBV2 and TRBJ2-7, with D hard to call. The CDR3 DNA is TGTGCCAGCGGTTTGTATGCAGGCTACGAGCAGTACTTC. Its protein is CASGLYAGYEQYF.